This T cell receptor (beta chain) appears in the sequencing data of a study of CD4 and CD8 cells across lung adenocarcinoma regions. The CDR3 is 16 residues long. Between the trimmed V and J ends, which lost 4 bases and 10 bases, there was a span of 24 bases. Per germline, CDR1 MNHNS and CDR2 SASEGT. TCRdb reprocessed the PCR reads via MiXCR and lists one record per CDR3 protein. The sample holds some 25,000 distinct CDR3 sequences; 53% are singletons and the top ten take 40% to 50%. Localized lung adenocarcinoma, a non-small cell lung cancer, affected the donors. The chain is built from TRBV6-1 and TRBJ2-3, with D possibly TRBD2 on 5 matching bases. The sample was CD8+ T cells from the center of a lung tumor. This clonotype originated in a male donor with lung adenocarcinoma. The CD4 and CD8 labels of this study may be unreliable. CDR3: CASSGMWTVSTNAQYF. The CDR3 coding sequence is TGTGCCAGCAGTGGAATGTGGACTGTGAGCACCAATGCGCAGTATTTT.